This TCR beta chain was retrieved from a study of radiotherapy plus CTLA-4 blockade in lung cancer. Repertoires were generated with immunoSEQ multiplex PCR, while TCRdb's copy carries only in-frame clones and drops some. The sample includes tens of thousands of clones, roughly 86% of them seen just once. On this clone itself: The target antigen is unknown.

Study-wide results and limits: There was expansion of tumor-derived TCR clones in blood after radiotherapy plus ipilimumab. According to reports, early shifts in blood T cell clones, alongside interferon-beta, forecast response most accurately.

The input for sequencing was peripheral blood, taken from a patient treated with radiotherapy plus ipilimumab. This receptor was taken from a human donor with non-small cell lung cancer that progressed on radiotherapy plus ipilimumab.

The CDR3 coding sequence is TGTGCCAGCAGCGAGCGGGGGGTATCGCCCAATGAAAAACTGTTTTTT. As protein: CASSERGVSPNEKLFF. The chain joins TRBV9 to TRBJ1-4; possibly TRBD1 for D (5 bases). CDR3 size: 16 residues. Trimming stripped 3 bases from V and 5 bases from J, with 17 bases between. Looked up from germline, CDR1 is SGDLS and CDR2 is YYNGEE.